This TCR beta chain was captured by sequencing in a study of T cells expressing NK-cell markers. Study-level points and caveats: Four of the donors also had these clonotypes leading their CD3+CD56-NKG2C+ fraction.

The CDR3 spans 16 residues. The germline V gene encodes CDR1 SGHVS and CDR2 FQNEAQ. On this clonotype itself: The antigen is undetermined.

TCRdb re-called the 5' RACE reads; every CDR3 protein appears as one record, without DNA. This sample's table has under 600,000 distinct CDR3 sequences. The clonotype comes from a woman in her 50s in good health. This rearrangement joins TRBV7-8 to TRBJ2-1; TCRdb proposes TRBD2, but this gene call is untestable without DNA. Sample: blood T cells: a sorted CD56 or NKG2C T cell subset, CD4+ or CD8+ T cells, or bulk PBMC T cells (not recorded which). The CDR3: CASSPLSGRGYNEQFF.